The 11 T cell receptor beta chains reported below all come from one sample, sequenced in a study of blood T cell repertoires in COVID-19. TCRdb's copy holds only in-frame clones and misses some; the assay was immunoSEQ multiplex PCR. The sample yields about 160,000 clones, approximately 86% seen once. The sample taken for sequencing was peripheral blood. Receptors originate from a woman aged 40 to 50 with COVID-19, enrolled during active disease.

This sequence joins TRBV19 and TRBJ1-2, with a weak D call TRBD1 (6 bases). Looked up from germline, CDR1 is LNHDA and CDR2 is SQIVND (reference sequence). V dropped 3 bases and J dropped 0 bases, with 8 bases sitting between them. This CDR3 comprises 14 residues. CDR3: CASSMTGPNYGYTF. CDR3 DNA sequence: TGTGCCAGTAGTATGACAGGCCCTAACTATGGCTACACCTTC.

The chain has TRBV28 and TRBJ2-4; D is uncertain. From germline, CDR1 is MDHEN and CDR2 SYDVKM. The CDR3 covers 15 residues. V was clipped by 7 bases and J by 6 bases, with 19 bases between them. DNA of the CDR3: TGTGCCAGCACCCAACCTACCGGGTCCTCAAACATTCAGTACTTC. Translation gives CASTQPTGSSNIQYF.

The gene calls are TRBV11-2 and TRBJ2-5; the D gene is possibly TRBD1 (6 bases). With 2 bases removed from V and 4 bases from J, the gap between germline ends came to 17 bases. This CDR3 contains 16 residues. CDR1 is SGHAT, CDR2 FQNNGV, per germline. The CDR3 nucleotides are TGTGCCAGCAGCTTAATCCCCGGTGGGGGCGGAGAGACCCAGTACTTC. Its translation is CASSLIPGGGGETQYF.

The rearrangement joins TRBV27 to TRBJ1-1; D is ambiguous. There are 15 residues in the CDR3. Germline values: CDR1 MNHEY, CDR2 SMNVEV (reference sequence). V was clipped by 0 bases and J by 0 bases, with 8 bases between them. The CDR3 DNA follows: TGTGCCAGCAGTTTATCGAACAGTTTGAACACTGAAGCTTTCTTT. It codes for CASSLSNSLNTEAFF.

The rearrangement links TRBV6-6 to TRBJ1-2; D may be TRBD1 (6 bases). V gave up 4 bases and J gave up 4 bases, with 13 bases separating them. CDR3 size: 14 residues. Per germline, CDR1 MNHNY and CDR2 SVGAGI (reference sequence). Here the CDR3 reads CASSSPTGFYGYTF. The DNA for the CDR3 is TGTGCCAGCAGTTCTCCTACAGGGTTCTATGGCTACACCTTC.

The chain uses TRBV29-1 and TRBJ1-2; D is unclear. The CDR3 extends over 13 amino acids. From germline, CDR1 is SQVTM and CDR2 ANQGSEA. V lost 4 bases, J lost 11 bases, and 20 bases lay in between. The CDR3 region is CSVAPSRQTGYTF. The CDR3 DNA follows: TGCAGCGTTGCCCCAAGCCGGCAGACCGGGTACACCTTC. Full variable domain (rest looked up from reference TRBV29-1 and TRBJ1-2): SAVISQKPSRDICQRGTSLTIQCQVDSQVTMMFWYRQQPGQSLTLIATANQGSEATYESGFVIDKFPISRPNLTFSTLTVSNMSPEDSSIYLCSVAPSRQTGYTFGSGTRLTVV.

This chain joins TRBV7-6 and TRBJ1-4, with D possibly being TRBD1 (5 bases). This CDR3 spans 16 amino acids. The V gene's germline CDR1 is SGHVS and CDR2 FNYEAQ. The ends were cut back, 1 base at V and 0 bases at J, with 9 bases in the middle. The DNA of the CDR3 is TGTGCCAGCAGCTTAGTAGGGGCTGCAACTAATGAAAAACTGTTTTTT. Encoded protein: CASSLVGAATNEKLFF.

The rearrangement uses TRBV11-2 and TRBJ2-5; D is possibly TRBD2 (7 bases). The length of the CDR3 is 16 residues. The ends were cut back, 1 base at V and 2 bases at J, with 14 bases in the middle. Germline assignment: CDR1 SGHAT and CDR2 FQNNGV. CDR3 protein: CASSLVGGLEQETQYF. The CDR3 DNA reads TGTGCCAGCAGCTTAGTGGGGGGGCTCGAACAAGAGACCCAGTACTTC.

The rearrangement uses TRBV7-9 and TRBJ1-3; possibly TRBD1 for D (5 bases). This CDR3 contains 15 residues. The V gene's germline CDR1 is SEHNR and CDR2 FQNEAQ (reference sequence). Trimming removed 3 bases at V and 0 bases at J, with 9 bases between. The CDR3 loop is CASSFYRTSGNTIYF. CDR3 DNA sequence: TGTGCCAGCAGCTTTTACAGGACCTCTGGAAACACCATATATTTT.

This clone has more than one count but fewer than ten. The chain recombines TRBV5-4 with TRBJ2-2; 13 bases are shared with TRBD2. Germline V gives CDR1 SGHNT, CDR2 YYREEE (reference sequence). This CDR3 is built from 14 residues. The V gene end was trimmed by 7 bases and the J gene end by 6 bases; junction bases not matched to a gene: 3. CDR3 in DNA: TGTGCCAGCGGGGGACTAGCGGGGTCCGGGGAGCTGTTTTTT. Residues: CASGGLAGSGELFF.

The chain combines TRBV28 with TRBJ1-2; D is unclear. From germline, CDR1 is MDHEN and CDR2 SYDVKM. This CDR3 is 10 amino acids long. Trimming left V 3 bases short and J 6 bases short, with 2 bases between. The CDR3 DNA sequence: TGTGCCAGCAGTTTTAATGGCTACACCTTC. Translated: CASSFNGYTF.